This entry lists 12 T cell receptor beta chains sequenced from one sample in a study of technical replicates of blood from several donors. The assay was immunoSEQ multiplex PCR, and TCRdb's table has in-frame clones only and misses some. The table includes around 85,000 clones, around 94% detected once. Sequencing input: T cells isolated from PBMCs. These receptors were collected from a human donor in good health.

This chain connects TRBV2 to TRBJ2-3; 11 positions agree with TRBD2. Germline loops: CDR1 SNHLY, CDR2 FYNNEI. CDR3 length: 15 amino acids. Germline trimming cut 5 bases from V and 3 bases from J; bases unmatched to any gene: 4. CDR3 loop: CASSPGLAVTDTQYF. The CDR3 DNA is TGTGCCAGCAGTCCGGGACTAGCGGTTACAGATACGCAGTATTTT.

This chain connects TRBV9 to TRBJ2-1; 8 nucleotides agree with TRBD2. The CDR3 extends over 17 amino acids. Germline V lookup: CDR1 SGDLS, CDR2 YYNGEE. Germline trimming cut 3 bases from V and 8 bases from J; bases unmatched to any gene: 16. CDR3 protein: CASSGGRGETITHEQFF. In DNA, the CDR3 is TGTGCCAGCAGCGGGGGGCGGGGGGAAACAATTACCCATGAGCAGTTCTTC.

This chain links TRBV14 with TRBJ2-3; 9 bases fit TRBD1. The germline gives CDR1 SGHDN, CDR2 FVKESK. V shed 0 bases, J shed 5 bases, and the junction held 12 bases outside the gene matches. The CDR3 contains 18 residues. The CDR3 protein is CASSQDRLGQGYEDTQYF. CDR3 coding DNA: TGTGCCAGCAGCCAAGATAGATTGGGACAGGGATATGAAGATACGCAGTATTTT.

The V call is TRBV2, the J call TRBJ2-5; perhaps TRBD2 as D (5 bases). Trimming removed 6 bases at V and 4 bases at J, with 15 bases between. The CDR3 consists of 14 residues. Looked up from germline, CDR1 is SNHLY and CDR2 is FYNNEI. DNA for the CDR3: TGTGCCAGCAGCACAACGGAGGCGGCAGAGACCCAGTACTTC. Encoded protein: CASSTTEAAETQYF.

This clone was picked up a small number of times. The V and J genes are TRBV13 and TRBJ2-7, with D perhaps matching TRBD2 (5 bases). The length of the CDR3 is 16 residues. V dropped 5 bases and J dropped 1 base, with 18 bases sitting between them. CDR1 is PRHDT and CDR2 is FYEKMQ in the germline V gene (reference sequence). Here the CDR3 reads CASSPRGDSISYEQYF. DNA for the CDR3: TGTGCCAGCAGCCCTCGGGGAGATTCTATATCCTACGAGCAGTACTTC.

The chain combines TRBV5-1 with TRBJ2-1, with D perhaps TRBD2 (5 bases). V lost 4 bases and J lost 5, with 13 bases in between. The CDR3 runs to 14 residues. Per the germline V gene, CDR1 is SGHRS and CDR2 is YFSETQ. The CDR3 loop is CASSILGADNEQFF. Here the CDR3 DNA reads TGCGCCAGCAGCATACTAGGTGCTGACAATGAGCAGTTCTTC.

This chain connects TRBV7-9 to TRBJ2-7, with D possibly TRBD1 on 5 matching bases. Germline assignment: CDR1 SEHNR and CDR2 FQNEAQ (reference sequence). V shed 3 bases and J shed 2 bases, with 8 bases lying between them. The CDR3 loop spans 13 amino acids. The CDR3 nucleotides are TGTGCCAGCAGCTTCGCAGGGACCTACGAGCAGTACTTC. Its protein product is CASSFAGTYEQYF.

This chain links TRBV27 with TRBJ2-1; 10 nucleotides align to TRBD1. CDR1 is MNHEY and CDR2 is SMNVEV in the germline V gene (reference sequence). The CDR3 has 16 amino acids. The V and J ends lost 5 bases and 6 bases, in that order; junction bases with no gene match: 10. The CDR3, as DNA: TGTGCCAGCAGTCCCGCCGGACAGGGGGGTTTCAATGAGCAGTTCTTC. Its translation is CASSPAGQGGFNEQFF.

The chain couples TRBV5-6 to TRBJ1-2; TRBD1 matches at 7 bases. The CDR3 has 14 amino acids. V was clipped by 4 bases and J by 3 bases; unmatched bases: 6. Germline CDR1 is SGHDT and CDR2 is YYEEEE. CDR3 bases: TGTGCCAGCAGCGATGGACAGGTTGACTATGGCTACACCTTC. It codes for CASSDGQVDYGYTF. Drawing the rest from reference TRBV5-6 and TRBJ1-2, the complete variable domain is DAGVTQSPTHLIKTRGQQVTLRCSPKSGHDTVSWYQQALGQGPQFIFQYYEEEERQRGNFPDRFSGHQFPNYSSELNVNALLLGDSALYLCASSDGQVDYGYTFGSGTRLTVV.

The gene calls are TRBV6-6 and TRBJ2-7; 7 bases line up with TRBD1. The CDR3 loop spans 13 amino acids. The germline gives CDR1 MNHNY, CDR2 SVGAGI (reference sequence). Trimming at V came to 5 bases and at J to 1 base, leaving 2 bases not matched to a gene. CDR3 in amino acids: CASSDRDSYEQYF. CDR3 DNA sequence: TGTGCCAGCAGTGACAGGGATTCCTACGAGCAGTACTTC.

The chain recombines TRBV9 with TRBJ2-1; D is perhaps TRBD2 (6 bases). The germline V and J ends were trimmed by 0 bases and 9 bases, with 13 bases remaining between them. The CDR3 spans 14 residues. The germline V gene encodes CDR1 SGDLS and CDR2 YYNGEE. The CDR3 DNA reads TGTGCCAGCAGCGTAGAATCTCGGGGAGGTGAGCAGTTCTTC. Translated, it gives CASSVESRGGEQFF.

The sample holds a few counts of this clone. The genes are TRBV4-1 and TRBJ2-5, with TRBD2 matching over 10 bases. Germline-derived CDR1 and CDR2 are MGHRA and YSYEKL. The trim removed 3 bases at V and 2 bases at J, leaving 9 bases unmatched. CDR3 length equals 17 residues. The CDR3 sequence: CASSHNPSGGVQETQYF. The CDR3 region has the DNA TGCGCCAGCAGCCACAATCCTAGCGGGGGAGTTCAAGAGACCCAGTACTTC.